Listed here is a single TCR beta chain. Its antigen is unknown. The sample comes from a study of T cells in Graves' hyperthyroidism and ophthalmopathy. Study findings and constraints: Expanded thyroid clonotypes (above 0.001) were mostly also found in blood.

The germline gives CDR1 SQVTM, CDR2 ANQGSEA. CDR3 size: 12 residues. V lost 3 bases, J lost 7 bases, and 13 bases lay in between. Not enrolled were patients with uncontrolled infection, other autoimmune disease, pregnancy or lactation. Based on clinical symptoms, serum thyroxine and TRAb, thyroid ultrasound and orbital computed tomography, diagnoses were reached. Amplified regions were TCR beta CDR3 sequences from RNA transcripts. TCR CDR3 underwent first-round RT-PCR with the HTBI primer set. TCRdb analysed the multiplex PCR reads with MiXCR anew, one entry per CDR3 protein. Among about 590,000 distinct CDR3 sequences listed, approximately 14% were seen once.

This TCR derives from a woman younger than 35 with Graves' ophthalmopathy. The chain links TRBV29-1 to TRBJ2-7; possible D gene TRBD2, 5 bases. The sample taken for sequencing was blood. CDR3 nucleotides: TGCAGCGTTGACCTTCTTACGGGGGAGCAGTACTTC. This encodes CSVDLLTGEQYF.